The next 5 T cell receptor beta chains were all read from a single sample in a study of T-cell memory formation after mild COVID-19 (dated by TCRdb to the early 2020s). Library prep was done by 5' RACE. The instrument given in TCRdb is Illumina NovaSeq 6000. Clones were called with MiXCR by TCRdb after fastp trimmed the public reads at Q25, and only in-frame beta chains were retained. Entries are consolidated by CDR3 protein sequence, retaining the most common genes and DNA. The sample table lists some 320,000 distinct CDR3 sequences, more than 15% of them with a count of one. The ten most abundant clones make up around 24% of the sample. The sequencing input was PBMCs or a T cell subset sorted from them (not recorded which). The receptors were sampled from a man in his late teens or twenties who had mild COVID-19 (a few samples of this study predate the infection). The sample titles of this study are shuffled in the database, so cell type and time point are left out; the donor was told from shared clones.

This sequence joins TRBV10-3 and TRBJ2-1; TRBD1 aligns across 8 bases. The germline V gene has CDR1 ENHRY and CDR2 SYGVKD. The CDR3 totals 17 residues. Trimming took 5 bases from V and 3 from J; bases not matched to a gene: 12. The CDR3 here is CAISPGQGLEGYNEQFF. The CDR3 bases are TGTGCCATCAGTCCCGGACAGGGCCTGGAGGGCTACAATGAGCAGTTCTTC.

The chain links TRBV5-6 to TRBJ2-7; D not resolved. Trimming took 0 bases from V and 3 from J, leaving 7 bases between them. There are 13 residues in the CDR3. The germline gives CDR1 SGHDT, CDR2 YYEEEE. CDR3 loop: CASSLANSYEQYV. The CDR3 DNA follows: TGTGCCAGCAGCTTGGCCAACAGCTACGAGCAGTACGTC.

V and J are TRBV5-1 and TRBJ2-1; D is ambiguous. V gave up 1 base and J gave up 1 base, with 15 bases separating them. The germline V gene encodes CDR1 SGHRS and CDR2 YFSETQ. There are 17 residues in the CDR3. CDR3 sequence: CASSLSRKGLSYNEQFF. The CDR3 coding sequence is TGCGCCAGCAGCTTGAGTCGTAAGGGATTATCCTACAATGAGCAGTTCTTC.

This clonotype has just a few counts. This chain joins TRBV2 and TRBJ2-2; D is unclear. CDR1 SNHLY and CDR2 FYNNEI come from the germline V gene. V was shortened by 7 bases and J by 0 bases, with 15 bases between the two germline ends. There are 16 residues in the CDR3. In nucleotides, the CDR3 is TGTGCCAGCAAGGGCAGCTACGCCGCGAACACCGGGGAGCTGTTTTTT. Translating gives CASKGSYAANTGELFF. The whole variable domain, filled in from reference TRBV2 and TRBJ2-2, reads EPEVTQTPSHQVTQMGQEVILRCVPISNHLYFYWYRQILGQKVEFLVSFYNNEISEKSEIFDDQFSVERPDGSNFTLKIRSTKLEDSAMYFCASKGSYAANTGELFFGEGSRLTVL.

This clonotype was seen a handful of times. CDR3 bases: TGCAGTGCTAGAGAGGAGCATAATTCACCCCTCCACTTT. Its translation is CSAREEHNSPLHF. This sequence joins TRBV20-1 and TRBJ1-6; D is unclear. With 0 bases removed from V and 5 bases from J, the gap between germline ends came to 5 bases. The germline gives CDR1 DFQATT, CDR2 SNEGSKA (reference sequence). The CDR3 extends over 13 amino acids.